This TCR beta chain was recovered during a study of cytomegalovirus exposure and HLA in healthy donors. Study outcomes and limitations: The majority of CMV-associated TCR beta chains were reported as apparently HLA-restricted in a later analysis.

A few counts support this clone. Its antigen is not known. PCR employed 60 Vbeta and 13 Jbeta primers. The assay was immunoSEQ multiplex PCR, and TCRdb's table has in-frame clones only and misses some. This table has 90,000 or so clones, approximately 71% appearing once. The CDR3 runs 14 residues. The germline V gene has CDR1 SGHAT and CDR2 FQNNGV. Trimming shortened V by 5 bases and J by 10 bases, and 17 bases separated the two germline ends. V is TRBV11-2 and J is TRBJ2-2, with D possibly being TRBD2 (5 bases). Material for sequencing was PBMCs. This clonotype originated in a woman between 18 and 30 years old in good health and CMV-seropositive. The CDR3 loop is CASSPGNNQLELFF. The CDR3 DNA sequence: TGTGCCAGCAGCCCGGGGAACAATCAATTGGAGCTGTTTTTT.